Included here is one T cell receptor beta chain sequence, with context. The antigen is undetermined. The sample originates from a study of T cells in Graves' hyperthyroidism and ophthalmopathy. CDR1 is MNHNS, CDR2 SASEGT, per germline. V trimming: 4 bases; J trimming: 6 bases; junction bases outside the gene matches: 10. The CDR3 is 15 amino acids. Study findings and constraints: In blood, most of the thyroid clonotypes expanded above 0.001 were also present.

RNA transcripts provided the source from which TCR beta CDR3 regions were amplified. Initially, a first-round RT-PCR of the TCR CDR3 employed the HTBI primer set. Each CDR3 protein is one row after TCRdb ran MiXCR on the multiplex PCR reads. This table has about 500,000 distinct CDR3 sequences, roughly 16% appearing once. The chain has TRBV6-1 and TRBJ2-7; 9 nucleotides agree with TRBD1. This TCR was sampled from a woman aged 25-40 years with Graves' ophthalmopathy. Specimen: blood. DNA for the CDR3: TGTGCCAGCAGTGCCTTCCGGACAGGGGCCGGCGAGCAGTACTTC. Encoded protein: CASSAFRTGAGEQYF.